This T cell receptor beta chain was recovered during a study of cytomegalovirus exposure and HLA in healthy donors. Study-wide findings and caveats: Later work showed greater clonal expansion in HLA-associated TCR beta chains than in equally common others. TCR beta V- and J-gene trimming, according to a later analysis, was linked to a missense DCLRE1C variant. From TCR beta sequences, most subjects' HLA-A and HLA-B alleles were reportedly predicted accurately.

In regard to this clone: The antigen remains undetermined.

At the time of sampling, donors were nominally healthy, though unrecorded immune exposures were likely. The V and J ends lost 4 bases and 4 bases respectively, with 12 bases between them. The CDR3 consists of 14 residues. CDR1 and CDR2 from the germline V gene are SGDLS and YYNGEE. PCR was performed using 60 Vbeta and 13 Jbeta primers. Data came from immunoSEQ multiplex PCR; TCRdb stores just in-frame clones and leaves some out. This table has 100,000 to 150,000 clones, 80% to 90% appearing once. The specimen was PBMCs. This TCR was recovered from a woman aged 40 to 50 in good health and CMV-seropositive. The chain has TRBV9 and TRBJ1-3; perhaps TRBD1 as D (6 bases). The CDR3 DNA reads as TGTGCCAGCAGCCCCGGGGGGGCCGGAAACACCATATATTTT. This codes for CASSPGGAGNTIYF.